Here is one T cell receptor (beta chain) with its context. Its antigen remains unidentified. The source of the sample is a study of T cell responses to AZD1222 COVID-19 vaccine. Assay used: immunoSEQ multiplex PCR; TCRdb lists only in-frame clones, some missing. The table has around 120,000 clones, roughly 90% seen once. General study points: Most donors were white British and more were female, and clonal diversity was possibly underestimated. Mapped onto spike, vaccine-associated CD4 TCRs spanned it and were dominant at 160-218 and 743-854.

Per the germline V gene, CDR1 is MNHEY and CDR2 is SVGEGT. The ends were cut back, 0 bases at V and 9 bases at J, with 5 bases in the middle. The CDR3 is made up of 12 amino acids. The chain has TRBV6-2 or TRBV6-3 and TRBJ2-2; D uncertain. The specimen was peripheral blood, collected 28 days after the second AZD1222 dose. This receptor was obtained from an adult who received the AZD1222 COVID-19 vaccine. CDR3 nucleotides: TGTGCCAGCAGTTACTCTATCCGGGAGCTGTTTTTT. Translating it yields CASSYSIRELFF.